Shown below are 23 T cell receptor beta chains from a single sample sequenced in a study of control samples from healthy donors and cancer patients. Libraries were prepared by immunoSEQ multiplex PCR; TCRdb keeps only in-frame clonotypes and omits some of them. In the table there are about 49,000 clones, 90% to 95% of which are singletons. Material: PBMCs. These receptors originate from a man younger than 40 with colorectal cancer.

The V and J genes are TRBV6-5 and TRBJ2-5; unclear D gene. CDR1 is MNHEY, CDR2 SVGAGI, per germline. CDR3 size: 13 residues. The V end lost 7 bases, the J end lost 4 bases, and 13 bases lay between the germline ends. CDR3 nucleotide sequence: TGTGCCAGCAAATTGGGCCAGTCAGAGACCCAGTACTTC. This encodes CASKLGQSETQYF.

The chain combines TRBV15 with TRBJ1-5, with D perhaps TRBD1 (5 bases). CDR1 is LNHNV and CDR2 is YYDKDF in the germline V gene (reference sequence). V dropped 0 bases and J dropped 4 bases, with 13 bases sitting between them. This CDR3 has 16 amino acids. The CDR3 DNA reads TGTGCCACCAGCAGAGACCGCGCAGGGATAAATCAGCCCCAGCATTTT. Protein sequence: CATSRDRAGINQPQHF.

The chain couples TRBV4-1 to TRBJ2-3; D unclear. V dropped 0 bases and J dropped 4 bases, with 5 bases sitting between them. This CDR3 has 13 amino acids. CDR1 is MGHRA, CDR2 YSYEKL, per germline. DNA of the CDR3: TGCGCCAGCAGCCAAGATCTCCCAGATACGCAGTATTTT. Protein sequence: CASSQDLPDTQYF.

V gene TRBV19 combines with J gene TRBJ2-7, with D possibly being TRBD1 (6 bases). The germline CDR1 and CDR2 sequences are LNHDA and SQIVND (reference sequence). V was shortened by 1 base and J by 0 bases, with 19 bases between the two germline ends. The CDR3 extends over 18 amino acids. The CDR3, as DNA: TGTGCCAGTAGTATAGTCCCCTTCACAGGGCTCAACTCCTACGAGCAGTACTTC. Amino acid sequence: CASSIVPFTGLNSYEQYF.

The rearrangement uses TRBV20-1 and TRBJ2-7; TRBD2 matches 7 bases. This CDR3 has 14 residues. Germline CDR1 and CDR2: DFQATT and SNEGSKA (reference sequence). The V gene end was trimmed by 3 bases and the J gene end by 3 bases; junction bases not matched to a gene: 8. CDR3 sequence reads: CSASPPGTIYEQYF. The CDR3 DNA reads as TGCAGTGCTAGTCCCCCCGGGACTATCTACGAGCAGTACTTC.

This chain links TRBV4-1 with TRBJ1-5, with 7 nucleotides matching TRBD1. V was clipped by 1 base and J by 5 bases; unmatched bases: 2. CDR3 length: 14 residues. Germline V CDR1 and CDR2: MGHRA, YSYEKL. CDR3: CASSQGDSYQPQHF. The CDR3 bases are TGCGCCAGCAGCCAAGGGGACAGTTATCAGCCCCAGCATTTT.

This chain connects TRBV5-4 to TRBJ1-6; 7 bases line up with TRBD1. The length of the CDR3 is 14 residues. CDR1 and CDR2 from the germline V gene are SGHNT and YYREEE (reference sequence). The V segment lost 4 bases and the J segment 10 bases; nucleotides outside the gene matches: 8. The chain's CDR3 is CASSPATGKSPLHF. Here the CDR3 DNA reads TGTGCCAGCAGCCCGGCGACAGGGAAGTCACCCCTCCACTTT.

This chain's CDR3 is CASSPRTGYDGELFF. The CDR3, as DNA: TGTGCCAGCAGCCCCCGGACAGGGTACGACGGGGAGCTGTTTTTT. V usage is TRBV13 and J usage is TRBJ2-2, with TRBD1 matching 8 bases. Germline loops: CDR1 PRHDT, CDR2 FYEKMQ (reference sequence). The V and J ends lost 5 bases and 7 bases, in that order; junction bases with no gene match: 9. This CDR3 has 15 residues.

This clone occurred a few times. The chain uses TRBV7-9 and TRBJ1-5; 10 bases are a match to TRBD1. Per germline, CDR1 SEHNR and CDR2 FQNEAQ (reference sequence). The length of the CDR3 is 15 residues. J was trimmed by 3 bases and V by 3 bases; bases with no gene match: 2. The CDR3, as DNA: TGTGCCAGCAGCTTGGACAGGGGGGACAATCAGCCCCAGCATTTT. The encoded protein is CASSLDRGDNQPQHF.

The chain is built from TRBV14 and TRBJ1-2; weak D call: TRBD1 (6 bases). The V and J ends lost 4 bases and 4 bases respectively, with 16 bases between them. Germline lookup yields CDR1 SGHDN and CDR2 FVKESK. This CDR3 comprises 15 residues. CDR3 sequence: CASSRSGAPFYGYTF. DNA of the CDR3: TGTGCCAGCAGCCGGTCAGGGGCCCCTTTCTATGGCTACACCTTC. Drawing the rest from reference TRBV14 and TRBJ1-2, the complete variable domain is EAGVTQFPSHSVIEKGQTVTLRCDPISGHDNLYWYRRVMGKEIKFLLHFVKESKQDESGMPNNRFLAERTGGTYSTLKVQPAELEDSGVYFCASSRSGAPFYGYTFGSGTRLTVV.

The rearrangement joins TRBV5-1 to TRBJ1-1; perhaps TRBD1 as D (6 bases). This CDR3 has 15 amino acids. Germline CDR1 reads SGHRS; CDR2 reads YFSETQ. Trimming stripped 0 bases from V and 3 bases from J, with 12 bases between. This chain's CDR3 is CASSLGGGGDTEAFF. In DNA form, the CDR3 reads TGCGCCAGCAGCTTGGGGGGGGGCGGCGACACTGAAGCTTTCTTT.

This chain connects TRBV30 to TRBJ1-5; D not certain. V was shortened by 2 bases and J by 5 bases, with 10 bases between the two germline ends. This CDR3 region has 13 residues. From germline, CDR1 is GTSNPN and CDR2 SVGIG (reference sequence). The CDR3: CAWSYGRDQPQHF. The CDR3 DNA is TGTGCCTGGAGTTACGGTAGGGATCAGCCCCAGCATTTT.

Points on this clone: Other DNA sequences in this specimen translate into the identical CDR3. The rearrangement links TRBV20-1 to TRBJ2-1, with TRBD1 matching over 7 bases. Looked up from germline, CDR1 is DFQATT and CDR2 is SNEGSKA (reference sequence). CDR3 size: 12 residues. The V and J ends lost 3 bases and 8 bases, in that order; junction bases with no gene match: 4. CDR3: CSASLGGHEQFF. DNA of the CDR3: TGCAGTGCTAGTCTAGGGGGCCATGAGCAGTTCTTC.

This chain connects TRBV5-8 to TRBJ1-1, with TRBD1 matching over 7 bases. CDR3 size: 14 residues. CDR1 SGHTS and CDR2 YDEGEE come from the germline V gene. The V and J ends lost 2 bases and 6 bases, in that order; junction bases with no gene match: 7. CDR3 residues: CASSFLTGLPEAFF. The CDR3, as DNA: TGTGCCAGCAGCTTCCTGACAGGGCTTCCTGAAGCTTTCTTT.

The chain carries TRBV9 and TRBJ1-2, with 8 bases aligning to TRBD1. The CDR3 covers 16 residues. CDR1 and CDR2 from the germline V gene are SGDLS and YYNGEE. The ends lost 1 base at V and 2 bases at J; junction bases unmatched: 7. The CDR3 DNA reads TGTGCCAGCAGCGTACCTAGGGACAGGCCCAACTATGGCTACACCTTC. It translates to CASSVPRDRPNYGYTF.

This chain uses TRBV27 with TRBJ2-7, with D possibly matching TRBD1 (7 bases). In germline, CDR1 is MNHEY, CDR2 SMNVEV (reference sequence). V was trimmed by 5 bases and J by 10 bases, leaving 18 bases between them. The CDR3 contains 13 residues. The CDR3 DNA reads TGTGCCAGCAGTCCGCGGGACAGCGGTCGTCAGTACTTC. Translation: CASSPRDSGRQYF.

The chain uses TRBV15 and TRBJ2-4; 7 bases agree with TRBD2. This CDR3 region has 17 residues. Trimming removed 4 bases from V and 0 bases from J; junction bases left unmatched: 9. Germline CDR1 and CDR2: LNHNV and YYDKDF (reference sequence). CDR3 coding DNA: TGTGCCACCAGCACCGGGTGGGAGGGCGTAGCCAAAAACATTCAGTACTTC. Its protein is CATSTGWEGVAKNIQYF.

This chain uses TRBV29-1 with TRBJ2-3; D uncertain. Trimming shortened V by 5 bases and J by 0 bases, and 6 bases separated the two germline ends. The CDR3 has 12 amino acids. Germline V gene data show CDR1 as SQVTM and CDR2 as ANQGSEA. Written as DNA, the CDR3 is TGCAGCGTTAGTCCGAGCACAGATACGCAGTATTTT. Residues: CSVSPSTDTQYF.

The CDR3 DNA reads as TGCGCCAGCAGTTCTTCAACCTCCTGGACAGGCCGGAACACCGGGGAGCTGTTTTTT. Protein: CASSSSTSWTGRNTGELFF. This chain joins TRBV10-1 and TRBJ2-2; 7 nucleotides agree with TRBD1. Trimming took 5 bases from V and 1 from J; bases not matched to a gene: 16. The germline gives CDR1 WNHNN, CDR2 SYGVQD (reference sequence). The CDR3 length is 19 residues.

The chain combines TRBV25-1 with TRBJ1-2, with D possibly being TRBD1 (5 bases). V shed 5 bases and J shed 6 bases, with 13 bases lying between them. The germline CDR1 and CDR2 sequences are MGHDK and SYGVNS. CDR3 length equals 13 residues. This CDR3 reads CASSPAGRDGYTF. The DNA of the CDR3 is TGTGCCAGCAGTCCCGCAGGGAGGGATGGCTACACCTTC.

This clone was seen once. The chain recombines TRBV25-1 with TRBJ1-4; D is perhaps TRBD1 (5 bases). The CDR3 totals 14 residues. Germline V gives CDR1 MGHDK, CDR2 SYGVNS. The V end was cut by 4 bases, the J end by 6 bases, with 12 bases between. CDR3 DNA: TGTGCCAGCAGTGTGGCCCAGGGTGATGAAAAACTGTTTTTT. Protein sequence: CASSVAQGDEKLFF.

The V and J genes are TRBV7-9 and TRBJ1-1; D gene ambiguous. Germline V gives CDR1 SEHNR, CDR2 FQNEAQ (reference sequence). Trimming removed 4 bases at V and 0 bases at J, with 15 bases between. The CDR3 length is 16 residues. Here the CDR3 reads CASSSFNLVVNTEAFF. Written as DNA, the CDR3 is TGTGCCAGCAGCTCATTCAATTTGGTAGTGAACACTGAAGCTTTCTTT.

In its sample, this clone was seen once. The genes are TRBV6-5 and TRBJ1-1; TRBD1 is a possible D gene (6 bases). Germline V CDR1 and CDR2: MNHEY, SVGAGI. The CDR3 has 14 residues. V dropped 4 bases and J dropped 0 bases, with 9 bases sitting between them. The CDR3 here is CASSWDIMNTEAFF. The CDR3 nucleotides read TGTGCCAGCAGTTGGGACATCATGAACACTGAAGCTTTCTTT.